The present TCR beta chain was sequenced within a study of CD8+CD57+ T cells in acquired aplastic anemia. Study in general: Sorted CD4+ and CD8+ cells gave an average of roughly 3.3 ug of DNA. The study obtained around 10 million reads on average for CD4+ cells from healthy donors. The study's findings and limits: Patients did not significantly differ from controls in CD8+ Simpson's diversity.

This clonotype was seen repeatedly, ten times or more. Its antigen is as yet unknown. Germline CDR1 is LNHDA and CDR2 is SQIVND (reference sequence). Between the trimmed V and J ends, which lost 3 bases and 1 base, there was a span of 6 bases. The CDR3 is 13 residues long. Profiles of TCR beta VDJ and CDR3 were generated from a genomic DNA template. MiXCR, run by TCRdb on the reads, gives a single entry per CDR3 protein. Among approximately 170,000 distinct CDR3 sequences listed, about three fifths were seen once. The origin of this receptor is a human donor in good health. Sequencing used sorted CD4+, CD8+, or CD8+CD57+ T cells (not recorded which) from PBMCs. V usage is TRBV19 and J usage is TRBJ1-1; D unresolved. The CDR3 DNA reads TGTGCCAGTAGTATCGGGTGGAACACTGAAGCTTTCTTT. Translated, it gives CASSIGWNTEAFF.